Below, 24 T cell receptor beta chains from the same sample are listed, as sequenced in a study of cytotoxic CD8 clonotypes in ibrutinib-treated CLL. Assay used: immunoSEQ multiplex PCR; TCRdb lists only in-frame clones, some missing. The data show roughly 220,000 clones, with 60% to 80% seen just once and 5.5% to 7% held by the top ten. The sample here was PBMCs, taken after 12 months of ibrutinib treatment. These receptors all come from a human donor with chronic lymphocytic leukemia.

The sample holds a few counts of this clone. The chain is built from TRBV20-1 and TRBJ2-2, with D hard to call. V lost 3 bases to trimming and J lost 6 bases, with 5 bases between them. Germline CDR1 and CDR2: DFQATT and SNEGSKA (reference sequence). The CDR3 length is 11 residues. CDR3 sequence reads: CSASLAGELFF. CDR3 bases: TGCAGTGCTAGTCTTGCCGGGGAGCTGTTTTTT.

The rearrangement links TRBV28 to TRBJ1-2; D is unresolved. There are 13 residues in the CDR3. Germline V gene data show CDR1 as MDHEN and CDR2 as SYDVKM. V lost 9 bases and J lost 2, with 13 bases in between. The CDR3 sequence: CASQRGGNYGYTF. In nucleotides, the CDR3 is TGTGCCAGTCAACGGGGAGGGAACTATGGCTACACCTTC.

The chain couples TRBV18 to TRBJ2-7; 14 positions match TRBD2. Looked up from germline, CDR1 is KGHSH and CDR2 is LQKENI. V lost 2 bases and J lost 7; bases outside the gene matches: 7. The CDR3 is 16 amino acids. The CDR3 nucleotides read TGTGCCAGCTCACCAACGGGACTAGCGGGAGAAAGAGAGCAGTACTTC. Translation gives CASSPTGLAGEREQYF.

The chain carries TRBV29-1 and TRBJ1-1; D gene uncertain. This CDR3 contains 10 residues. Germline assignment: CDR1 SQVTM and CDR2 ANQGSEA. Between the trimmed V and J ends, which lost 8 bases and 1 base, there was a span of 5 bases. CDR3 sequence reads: CSTWNTEAFF. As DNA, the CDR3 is TGCAGCACTTGGAACACTGAAGCTTTCTTT.

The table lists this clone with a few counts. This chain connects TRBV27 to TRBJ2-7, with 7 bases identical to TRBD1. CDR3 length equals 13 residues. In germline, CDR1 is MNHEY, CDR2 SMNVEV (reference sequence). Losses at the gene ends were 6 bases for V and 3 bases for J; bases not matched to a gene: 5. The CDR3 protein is CASRQTGNYEQYF. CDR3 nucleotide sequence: TGTGCCAGCAGGCAGACAGGGAACTACGAGCAGTACTTC.

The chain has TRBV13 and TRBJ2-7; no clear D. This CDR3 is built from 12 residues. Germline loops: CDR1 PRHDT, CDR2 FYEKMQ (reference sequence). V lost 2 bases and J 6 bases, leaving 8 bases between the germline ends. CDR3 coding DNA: TGTGCCAGCAGCTTAAGTAGAATCGAGCAGTACTTC. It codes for CASSLSRIEQYF.

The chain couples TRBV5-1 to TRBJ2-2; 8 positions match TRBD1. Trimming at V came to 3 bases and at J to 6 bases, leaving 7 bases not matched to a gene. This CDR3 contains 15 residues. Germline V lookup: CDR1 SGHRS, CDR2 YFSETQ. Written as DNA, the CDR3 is TGCGCCAGCAGCTACGAGGCAGGGGGCCCCGGGGAGCTGTTTTTT. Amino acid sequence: CASSYEAGGPGELFF.

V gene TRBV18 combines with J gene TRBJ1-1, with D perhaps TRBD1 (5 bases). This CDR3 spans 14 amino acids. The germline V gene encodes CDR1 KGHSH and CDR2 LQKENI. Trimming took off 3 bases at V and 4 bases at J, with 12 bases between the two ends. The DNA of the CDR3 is TGTGCCAGCTCACCGAGGGGTGGCGGCACTGAAGCTTTCTTT. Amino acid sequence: CASSPRGGGTEAFF.

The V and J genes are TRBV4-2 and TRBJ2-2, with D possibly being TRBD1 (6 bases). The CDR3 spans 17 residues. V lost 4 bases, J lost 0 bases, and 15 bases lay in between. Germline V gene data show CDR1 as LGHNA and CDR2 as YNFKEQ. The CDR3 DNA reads TGTGCCAGCAGCCGTATCGGGACAACAGCGAACACCGGGGAGCTGTTTTTT. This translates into CASSRIGTTANTGELFF.

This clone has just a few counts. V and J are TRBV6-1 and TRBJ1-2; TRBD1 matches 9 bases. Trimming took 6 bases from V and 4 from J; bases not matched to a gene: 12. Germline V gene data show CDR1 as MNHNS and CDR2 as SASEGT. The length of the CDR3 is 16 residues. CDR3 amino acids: CASREQGAEWRYGYTF. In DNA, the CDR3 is TGTGCCAGCAGAGAACAGGGGGCGGAGTGGCGCTATGGCTACACCTTC.

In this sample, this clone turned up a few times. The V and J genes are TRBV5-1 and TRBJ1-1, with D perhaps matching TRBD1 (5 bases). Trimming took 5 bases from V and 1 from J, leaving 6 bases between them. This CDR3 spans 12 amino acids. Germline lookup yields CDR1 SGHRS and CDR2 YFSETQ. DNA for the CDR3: TGCGCCAGCAGGCAGGGGAACACTGAAGCTTTCTTT. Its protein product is CASRQGNTEAFF.

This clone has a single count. The CDR3 bases are TGTGCCAGCAGCTTAAAAGCGGGCACTGAAGCTTTCTTT. Translated: CASSLKAGTEAFF. V gene TRBV7-8 combines with J gene TRBJ1-1; D uncertain. V lost 2 bases and J 4 bases, leaving 8 bases between the germline ends. The CDR3 contains 13 residues. Germline CDR1 and CDR2: SGHVS and FQNEAQ.

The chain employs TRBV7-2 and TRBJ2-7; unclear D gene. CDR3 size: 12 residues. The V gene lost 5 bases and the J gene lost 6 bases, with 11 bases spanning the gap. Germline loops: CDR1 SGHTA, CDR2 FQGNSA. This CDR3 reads CASSILAPEQYF. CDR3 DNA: TGTGCCAGCAGCATCCTGGCCCCCGAGCAGTACTTC.

The CDR3 DNA is TGTGCTAGTGGTTATGCGCGTTTCAGACAAAGTCGGGCCAACGTCCTGACTTTC. Its translation: CASGYARFRQSRANVLTF. This chain joins TRBV12-5 and TRBJ2-6; D call uncertain. The length of the CDR3 is 18 residues. The ends were cut back, 4 bases at V and 5 bases at J, with 21 bases in the middle. Per the germline V gene, CDR1 is LGHNT and CDR2 is FRNRAP.

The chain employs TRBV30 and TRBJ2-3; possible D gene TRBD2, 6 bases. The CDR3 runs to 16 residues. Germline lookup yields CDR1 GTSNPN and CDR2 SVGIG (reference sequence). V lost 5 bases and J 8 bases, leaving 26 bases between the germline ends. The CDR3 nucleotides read TGTGCCTGGGGGTTAAATCCGGGAGCCTACTTGGGTACGCAGTATTTT. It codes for CAWGLNPGAYLGTQYF.

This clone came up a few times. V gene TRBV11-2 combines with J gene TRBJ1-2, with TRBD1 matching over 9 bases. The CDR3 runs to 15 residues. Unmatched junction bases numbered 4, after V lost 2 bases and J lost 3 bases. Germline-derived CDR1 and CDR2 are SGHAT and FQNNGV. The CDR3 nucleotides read TGTGCCAGCAGCTTACAGGGACAGGGTCACTATGGCTACACCTTC. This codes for CASSLQGQGHYGYTF.

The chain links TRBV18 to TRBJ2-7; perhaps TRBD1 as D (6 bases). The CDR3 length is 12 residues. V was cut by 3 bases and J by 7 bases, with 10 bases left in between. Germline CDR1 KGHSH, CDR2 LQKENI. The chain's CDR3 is CASSPSGEEQYF. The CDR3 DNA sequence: TGTGCCAGCTCACCCTCAGGGGAAGAGCAGTACTTC.

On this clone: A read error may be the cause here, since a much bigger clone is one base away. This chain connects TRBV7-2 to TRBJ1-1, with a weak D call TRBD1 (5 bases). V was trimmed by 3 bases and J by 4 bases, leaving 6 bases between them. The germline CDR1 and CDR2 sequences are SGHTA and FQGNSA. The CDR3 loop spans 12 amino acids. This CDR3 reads CASSFQGTEAFF. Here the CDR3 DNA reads TGTGCCAGCAGCTTCCAGGGCACTGAAGCTTTCTTT.

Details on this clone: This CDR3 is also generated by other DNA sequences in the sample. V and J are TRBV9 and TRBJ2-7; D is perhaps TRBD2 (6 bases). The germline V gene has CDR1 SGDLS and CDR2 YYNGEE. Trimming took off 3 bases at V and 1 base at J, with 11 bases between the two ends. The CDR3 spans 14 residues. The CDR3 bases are TGTGCCAGCAGCGCGGCGGGGACTTCCTACGAGCAGTACTTC. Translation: CASSAAGTSYEQYF.

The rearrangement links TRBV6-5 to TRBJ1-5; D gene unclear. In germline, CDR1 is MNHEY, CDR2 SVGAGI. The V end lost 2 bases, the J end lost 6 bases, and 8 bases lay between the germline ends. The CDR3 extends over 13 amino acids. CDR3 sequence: CASSYRERQPQHF. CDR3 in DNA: TGTGCCAGCAGTTACAGGGAGCGTCAGCCCCAGCATTTT.

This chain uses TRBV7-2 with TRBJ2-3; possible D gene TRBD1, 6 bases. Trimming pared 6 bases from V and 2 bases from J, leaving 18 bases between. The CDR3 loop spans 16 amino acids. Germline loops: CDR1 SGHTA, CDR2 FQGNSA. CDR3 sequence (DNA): TGTGCCAGCAGGGCAGGGGACCCCGGACCCACAGATACGCAGTATTTT. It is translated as CASRAGDPGPTDTQYF. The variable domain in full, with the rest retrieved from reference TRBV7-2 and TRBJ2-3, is GAGVSQSPSNKVTEKGKDVELRCDPISGHTALYWYRQSLGQGLEFLIYFQGNSAPDKSGLPSDRFSAERTGGSVSTLTIQRTQQEDSAVYLCASRAGDPGPTDTQYFGPGTRLTVL.

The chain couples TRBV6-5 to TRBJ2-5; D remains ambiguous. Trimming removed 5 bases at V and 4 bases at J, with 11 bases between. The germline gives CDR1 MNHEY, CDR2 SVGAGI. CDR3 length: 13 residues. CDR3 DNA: TGTGCCAGCAGTAACAGAATGGGAGAGACCCAGTACTTC. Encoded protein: CASSNRMGETQYF.

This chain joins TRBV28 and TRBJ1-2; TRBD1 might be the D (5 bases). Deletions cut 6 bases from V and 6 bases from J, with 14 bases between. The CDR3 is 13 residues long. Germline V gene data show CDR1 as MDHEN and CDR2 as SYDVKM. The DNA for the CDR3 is TGTGCCAGCAGATCGGCAGGGAACCATGGCTACACCTTC. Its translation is CASRSAGNHGYTF.

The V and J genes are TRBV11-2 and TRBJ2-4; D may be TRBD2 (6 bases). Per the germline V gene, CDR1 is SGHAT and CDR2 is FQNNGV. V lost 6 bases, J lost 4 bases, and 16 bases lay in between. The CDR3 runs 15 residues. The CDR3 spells CASRPQLAAKNIQYF. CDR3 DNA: TGTGCCAGCAGACCCCAACTAGCAGCGAAAAACATTCAGTACTTC.